This TCR beta chain is from a study of blood T cell repertoires in COVID-19. The wider study: There were acute and convalescent COVID-19 samples, and they came from the United States, Italy and Spain. The cDNA or gDNA used as material had been derived from T cells, B-cell-depleted T cells, or PBMCs.

This clone occurred a few times. Original processing notes: Reference gene primers were amplified, and this amplification served to estimate nucleated cell counts. Repertoires were generated with immunoSEQ multiplex PCR, while TCRdb's copy carries only in-frame clones and drops some. From that table come the V and J calls and clone size; the DNA was used to work out D and trimming. The sample lists approximately 230,000 clones, around 83% seen once, with roughly 10% in the top ten. Losses at the gene ends were 3 bases for V and 4 bases for J; bases not matched to a gene: 4. CDR1 and CDR2 (germline): SEHNR, FQNEAQ (reference sequence). The length of the CDR3 is 16 residues.

The V call is TRBV7-9, the J call TRBJ2-3; 13 bases agree with TRBD2. Input material: peripheral blood. The TCR originated in a man aged 80 or over with acute or convalescent COVID-19. The CDR3 DNA follows: TGTGCCAGCAGCTTGGGGACTAGCGGGATAGCAGATACGCAGTATTTT. It is translated as CASSLGTSGIADTQYF.